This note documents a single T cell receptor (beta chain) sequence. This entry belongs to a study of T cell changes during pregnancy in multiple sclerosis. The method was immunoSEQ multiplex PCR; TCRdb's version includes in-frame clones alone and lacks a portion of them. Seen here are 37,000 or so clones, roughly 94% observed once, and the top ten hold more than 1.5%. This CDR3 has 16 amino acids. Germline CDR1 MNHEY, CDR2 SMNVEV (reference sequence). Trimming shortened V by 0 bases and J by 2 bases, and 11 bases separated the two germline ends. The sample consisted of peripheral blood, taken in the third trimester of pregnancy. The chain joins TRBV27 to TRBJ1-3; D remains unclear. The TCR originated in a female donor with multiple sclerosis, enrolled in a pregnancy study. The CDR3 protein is CASSLSSTGAGNTIYF. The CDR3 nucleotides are TGTGCCAGCAGTTTATCGAGCACCGGGGCTGGAAACACCATATATTTT.